Below, one T cell receptor beta chain is given with its context. These data are taken from a study of blood T cell repertoires in COVID-19. Study-level information: COVID-19 samples from acute and convalescent phases originated in the United States, Italy and Spain. T cells, B-cell-depleted T cells, or PBMCs supplied cDNA or gDNA.

The germline V gene has CDR1 KGHSH and CDR2 LQKENI. The trim removed 0 bases at V and 3 bases at J, leaving 11 bases unmatched. This CDR3 comprises 18 residues. Across over 20 US areas, participants ranged in age from about 18 to 90 years. Per the study methods: From reference gene primer amplification, estimates of nucleated cell counts were derived. Data came from immunoSEQ multiplex PCR; TCRdb stores just in-frame clones and leaves some out. V, J and clone size reflect that table, while D and trimming were determined from the DNA. The sample comprises about 180,000 clones, about 83% of which are singletons, and around 8.6% rests with the top ten.

This sequence joins TRBV18 and TRBJ2-3; 8 bases agree with TRBD2. The origin of this receptor is a woman aged 25-40 years who had recovered from COVID-19. Sequenced material: PBMCs or T cells enriched from blood (not recorded which). CDR3 in amino acids: CASSPPLSASGRTDTQYF. CDR3 nucleotides: TGTGCCAGCTCACCACCCCTCTCGGCCAGCGGGAGAACAGATACGCAGTATTTT.